These T cell receptor beta chains were read from a single sample in a study of shared T cell receptors in the human thymus. The protocol was immunoSEQ multiplex PCR, while the TCRdb copy is restricted to in-frame clones and leaves out a portion. The sample gives about 660,000 clones, roughly 90% of which show up once; around 0.01% is in the top ten. This sample also appeared in a second study, on human thymus T cells.

The specimen was thymocytes. These receptors all stem from a boy in the first two years of life with a congenital heart defect. Each CDR3 is given with its conserved first and last residue. Each record gives: J gene, D gene, clone size, V gene, CDR3 protein, CDR3 DNA. A D gene is named only where the DNA matches it firmly. Size is stated for part of the rows, as once, few or many counts, or as a class when the clone is expanded.

>TRBJ2-7|TRBD2|.|TRBV5-4
CASSSTPSGRGYEQYF
TGTGCCAGCAGCAGCACCCCTAGCGGGAGGGGGTACGAGCAGTACTTC
>TRBJ1-3|.|.|TRBV5-6
CASSHLRVAGNTIYF
TGTGCCAGCAGCCACCTCAGGGTAGCTGGAAACACCATATATTTT
>TRBJ2-1|TRBD2|.|TRBV29-1
CSVEGGSGTEQFF
TGCAGCGTTGAAGGCGGGAGTGGGACTGAGCAGTTCTTC
>TRBJ2-3|TRBD2|.|TRBV27
CASSYPGVGSGKDTQYF
TGTGCCAGCAGTTATCCCGGGGTTGGTAGCGGGAAAGATACGCAGTATTTT
>TRBJ2-2|.|.|TRBV9
CASSPNTGELFF
TGTGCCAGCAGCCCTAACACCGGGGAGCTGTTTTTT
>TRBJ1-3|TRBD1|few|TRBV29-1
CSVRTGWNTIYF
TGCAGCGTTAGGACAGGCTGGAACACCATATATTTT
>TRBJ2-7|.|.|TRBV30
CAWMAGSGNTYEQYF
TGTGCCTGGATGGCAGGCTCCGGGAACACCTACGAGCAGTACTTC
>TRBJ2-7|.|.|TRBV5-6
CASSSSEGPSYEQYF
TGTGCCAGCAGTTCCTCCGAGGGTCCCTCCTACGAGCAGTACTTC
>TRBJ2-5|TRBD2|.|TRBV2
CASSSTSGIVETQYF
TGTGCCAGCAGTTCGACTAGCGGGATAGTAGAGACCCAGTACTTC
>TRBJ2-7|.|.|TRBV15
CATSRDPDPSYEQYF
TGTGCCACCAGCAGAGATCCAGATCCCTCCTACGAGCAGTACTTC
>TRBJ2-7|TRBD1|once|TRBV12-5
CASVFGGTGGGYEQYF
TGTGCTAGTGTTTTTGGGGGAACAGGGGGCGGCTACGAGCAGTACTTC
>TRBJ1-2|.|.|TRBV20-1
CSARLGSGYTF
TGCAGTGCTAGGTTAGGGAGCGGCTACACCTTC
>TRBJ2-7|.|.|TRBV10-3
CATGGRSSYEQYF
TGTGCCACCGGCGGGCGATCCTCCTACGAGCAGTACTTC
>TRBJ2-3|TRBD2|once|TRBV7-8
CASSPGAGVPDTQYF
TGTGCCAGCAGCCCCGGTGCGGGAGTTCCGGATACGCAGTATTTT
>TRBJ2-7|TRBD1|.|TRBV27
CASSAHRGRLEQYF
TGTGCCAGCAGTGCGCACAGGGGGCGCCTCGAGCAGTACTTC
>TRBJ1-2|.|.|TRBV6-1
CASSIQLPDYGYTF
TGTGCCAGCAGTATACAGCTCCCCGACTATGGCTACACCTTC
>TRBJ2-7|TRBD2|.|TRBV6-4
CASSDRELAGGPYEQYF
TGTGCCAGCAGTGACCGAGAACTAGCGGGAGGGCCCTACGAGCAGTACTTC
>TRBJ1-1|.|.|TRBV28
CASSSHRGQGTIMNTEAFF
TGTGCCAGCAGCAGTCATCGGGGACAAGGGACCATAATGAACACTGAAGCTTTCTTT
>TRBJ1-3|TRBD1|.|TRBV7-2
CASSLGRGETHSGNTIYF
TGTGCCAGCAGCTTAGGCAGGGGGGAGACCCACTCTGGAAACACCATATATTTT
>TRBJ2-1|TRBD2|.|TRBV10-3
CAIIGSGASGRVEQFF
TGTGCCATCATCGGATCTGGGGCTAGCGGGAGGGTCGAGCAGTTCTTC
>TRBJ2-2|.|.|TRBV10-1
CASSVLAGPAGELFF
TGCGCCAGCAGTGTTTTGGCGGGGCCAGCCGGGGAGCTGTTTTTT
>TRBJ2-7|TRBD1|.|TRBV6-1
CASSVLGTGIYEQYF
TGTGCCAGCAGTGTCCTCGGGACAGGGATCTACGAGCAGTACTTC
>TRBJ2-5|.|.|TRBV5-1
CASGPGMKTQYF
TGCGCCAGCGGGCCGGGGATGAAGACCCAGTACTTC
>TRBJ2-7|TRBD2|.|TRBV4-2
CASSQAGLAGGPYEQYF
TGTGCCAGCAGCCAAGCGGGGCTAGCGGGAGGGCCCTACGAGCAGTACTTC
>TRBJ1-2|TRBD1|.|TRBV28
CATGTGSYGYTF
TGTGCCACCGGGACAGGGAGCTATGGCTACACCTTC
>TRBJ1-1|.|.|TRBV12-5
CASGLVPPGGQTEAFF
TGTGCTAGTGGTTTGGTACCCCCCGGCGGACAAACTGAAGCTTTCTTT
>TRBJ2-1|TRBD2|once|TRBV4-1
CASSQPGLEQFF
TGCGCCAGCAGCCAGCCGGGACTAGAGCAGTTCTTC
>TRBJ2-1|TRBD1|.|TRBV5-1
CASSLVEGAFNEQFF
TGCGCCAGCAGCTTGGTAGAGGGGGCATTCAATGAGCAGTTCTTC
>TRBJ2-3|TRBD2|.|TRBV27
CASSTRGLAGGHDTQYF
TGTGCCAGCAGTACACGGGGACTAGCGGGAGGGCACGATACGCAGTATTTT
>TRBJ2-7|.|.|TRBV10-3
CAISGLTGREQYF
TGTGCCATCAGTGGTCTCACAGGGCGCGAGCAGTACTTC
>TRBJ1-1|.|.|TRBV7-7
CASSLTPTSDRNTEAFF
TGTGCTAGCAGCTTAACACCAACTTCAGACAGGAACACTGAAGCTTTCTTT
>TRBJ2-7|TRBD1|.|TRBV28
CASSLKTAPDRGTYEQYF
TGTGCCAGCAGTTTGAAGACGGCCCCGGACAGGGGGACCTACGAGCAGTACTTC
>TRBJ1-5|.|.|TRBV6-1
CASSEFTRRVGSNQPQHF
TGTGCCAGCAGTGAATTCACCCGACGGGTTGGTAGCAATCAGCCCCAGCATTTT
>TRBJ2-1|.|once|TRBV15
CATSRLAALPGSYNEQFF
TGTGCCACCAGCAGACTAGCAGCCCTCCCCGGGTCCTACAATGAGCAGTTCTTC
>TRBJ2-7|TRBD2|.|TRBV5-4
CASSLLGLARSEQYF
TGTGCCAGCAGCCTGTTGGGACTAGCGAGAAGCGAGCAGTACTTC
>TRBJ2-1|TRBD2|.|TRBV10-2
CASNPGLAGVMRYLVRSYNEQFF
TGCGCCAGCAACCCGGGACTAGCGGGAGTAATGCGTTACCTAGTTCGGTCCTACAATGAGCAGTTCTTC
>TRBJ2-5|.|.|TRBV7-9
CASSAGGETQYF
TGTGCCAGCAGCGCCGGCGGGGAGACCCAGTACTTC
>TRBJ2-2|TRBD2|.|TRBV2
CASSREGTSGSSVTGELFF
TGTGCCAGCAGTAGAGAAGGGACTAGCGGGAGTTCGGTCACCGGGGAGCTGTTTTTT
>TRBJ2-1|TRBD2|.|TRBV6-5
CASSFEAGGRREQFF
TGTGCCAGCAGTTTTGAAGCGGGAGGGCGGCGTGAGCAGTTCTTC
>TRBJ2-7|.|.|TRBV19
CASSRTFPYEQYF
TGTGCCAGTAGTAGGACTTTTCCCTACGAGCAGTACTTC
>TRBJ2-6|.|.|TRBV7-9
CASSLGERSGANVLTF
TGTGCCAGCAGCTTAGGGGAGAGGTCTGGGGCCAACGTCCTGACTTTC
>TRBJ2-3|TRBD2|.|TRBV5-5
CASSLAAAGVGTDTQYF
TGTGCCAGCAGCTTGGCCGCGGCGGGAGTAGGTACAGATACGCAGTATTTT
>TRBJ2-3|TRBD2|.|TRBV9
CASSEVAGVADTQYF
TGTGCCAGCAGCGAGGTAGCGGGAGTTGCAGATACGCAGTATTTT
>TRBJ2-7|.|.|TRBV4-3
CASSPHRAAPYEQYF
TGCGCCAGCAGCCCCCACAGGGCCGCCCCCTACGAGCAGTACTTC
>TRBJ2-5|TRBD1|.|TRBV4-3
CASSQARSGTGSETQYF
TGCGCCAGCAGCCAAGCTCGGTCCGGGACAGGGAGCGAGACCCAGTACTTC